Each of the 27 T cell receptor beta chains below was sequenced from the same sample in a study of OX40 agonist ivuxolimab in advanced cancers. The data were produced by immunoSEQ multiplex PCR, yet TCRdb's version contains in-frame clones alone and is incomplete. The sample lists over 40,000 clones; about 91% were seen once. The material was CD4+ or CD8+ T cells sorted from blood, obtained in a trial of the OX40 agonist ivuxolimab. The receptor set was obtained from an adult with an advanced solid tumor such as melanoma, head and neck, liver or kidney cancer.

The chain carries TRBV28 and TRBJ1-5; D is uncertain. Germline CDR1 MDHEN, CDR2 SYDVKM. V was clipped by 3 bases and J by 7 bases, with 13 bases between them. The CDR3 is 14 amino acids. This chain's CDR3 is CASSFGLEKQPQHF. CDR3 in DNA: TGTGCCAGCAGTTTTGGCCTTGAGAAACAGCCCCAGCATTTT.

CDR3: CATQWAFNTGELFF. The CDR3 nucleotides are TGCGCCACCCAGTGGGCCTTTAACACCGGGGAGCTGTTTTTT. This chain uses TRBV10-1 with TRBJ2-2; the D is unclear. The CDR3 runs to 14 residues. Germline CDR1 WNHNN, CDR2 SYGVQD (reference sequence). Trimming took off 10 bases at V and 2 bases at J, with 14 bases between the two ends.

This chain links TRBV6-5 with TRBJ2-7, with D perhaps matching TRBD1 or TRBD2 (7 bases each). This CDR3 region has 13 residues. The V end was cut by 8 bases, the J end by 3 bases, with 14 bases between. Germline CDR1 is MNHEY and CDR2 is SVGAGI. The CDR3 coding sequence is TGTGCCAGCGCACCAGGGGGGGGCTACGAGCAGTACTTC. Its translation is CASAPGGGYEQYF.

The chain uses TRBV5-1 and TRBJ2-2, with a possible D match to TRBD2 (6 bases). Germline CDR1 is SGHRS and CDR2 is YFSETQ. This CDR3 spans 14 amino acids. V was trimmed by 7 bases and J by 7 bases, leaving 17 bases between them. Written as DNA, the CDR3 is TGCGCCAGCGCGGGGCCCGGGGTAGACGGGGAGCTGTTTTTT. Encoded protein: CASAGPGVDGELFF.

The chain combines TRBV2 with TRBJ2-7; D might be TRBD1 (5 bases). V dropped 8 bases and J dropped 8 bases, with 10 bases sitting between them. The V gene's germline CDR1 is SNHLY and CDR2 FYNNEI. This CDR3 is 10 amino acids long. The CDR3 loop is CASGGAQQYF. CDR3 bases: TGTGCCAGCGGTGGGGCTCAGCAGTACTTC.

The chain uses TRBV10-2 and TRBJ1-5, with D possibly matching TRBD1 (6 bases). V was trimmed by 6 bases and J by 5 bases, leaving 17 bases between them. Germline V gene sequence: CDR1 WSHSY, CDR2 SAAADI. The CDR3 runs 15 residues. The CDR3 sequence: CASSLAPGDDQPQHF. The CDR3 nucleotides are TGCGCCAGCAGCCTTGCCCCAGGGGACGATCAGCCCCAGCATTTT.

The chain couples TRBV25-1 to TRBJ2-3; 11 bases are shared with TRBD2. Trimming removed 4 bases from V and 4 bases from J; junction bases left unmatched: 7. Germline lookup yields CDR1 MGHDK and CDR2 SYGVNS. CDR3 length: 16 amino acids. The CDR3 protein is CASSGTSGRWPDTQYF. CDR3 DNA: TGTGCCAGCAGTGGTACTAGCGGGAGATGGCCAGATACGCAGTATTTT.

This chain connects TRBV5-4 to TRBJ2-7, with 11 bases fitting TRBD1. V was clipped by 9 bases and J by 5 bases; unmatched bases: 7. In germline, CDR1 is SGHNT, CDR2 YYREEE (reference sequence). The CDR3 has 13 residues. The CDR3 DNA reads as TGTGCCATCCGGACAGGGGGCGGCGACGAGCAGTACTTC. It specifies CAIRTGGGDEQYF.

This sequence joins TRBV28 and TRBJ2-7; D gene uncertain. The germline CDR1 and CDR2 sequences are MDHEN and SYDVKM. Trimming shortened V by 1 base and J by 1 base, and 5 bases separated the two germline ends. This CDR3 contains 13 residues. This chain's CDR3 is CASSLLTSYEQYF. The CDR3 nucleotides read TGTGCCAGCAGTTTATTGACTTCCTACGAGCAGTACTTC.

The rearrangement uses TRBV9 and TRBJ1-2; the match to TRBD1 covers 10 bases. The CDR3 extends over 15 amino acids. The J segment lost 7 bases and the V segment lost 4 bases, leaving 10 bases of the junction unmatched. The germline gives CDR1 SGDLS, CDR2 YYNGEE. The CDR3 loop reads CASSTIPGQGSGYTF. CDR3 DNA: TGTGCCAGCAGCACAATTCCGGGACAGGGGAGTGGCTACACCTTC.

CDR3 protein: CAWELAEGYNEQFF. The CDR3 nucleotides read TGTGCCTGGGAACTAGCGGAAGGCTACAATGAGCAGTTCTTC. The genes are TRBV30 and TRBJ2-1, with 8 nucleotides matching TRBD2. Germline CDR1 reads GTSNPN; CDR2 reads SVGIG (reference sequence). Germline trimming cut 5 bases from V and 3 bases from J; bases unmatched to any gene: 6. The CDR3 is 14 amino acids.

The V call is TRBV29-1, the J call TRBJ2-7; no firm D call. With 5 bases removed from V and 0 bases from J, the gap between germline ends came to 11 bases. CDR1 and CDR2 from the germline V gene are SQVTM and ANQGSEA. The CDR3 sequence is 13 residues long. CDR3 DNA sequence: TGCAGCGTTATACTGGCAGCCTCCTACGAGCAGTACTTC. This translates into CSVILAASYEQYF.

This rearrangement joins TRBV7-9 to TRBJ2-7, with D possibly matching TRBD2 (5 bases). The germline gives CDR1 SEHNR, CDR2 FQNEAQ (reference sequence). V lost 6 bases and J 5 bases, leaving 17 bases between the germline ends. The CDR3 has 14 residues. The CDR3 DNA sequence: TGTGCCAGCAGTTCGGCTGCTCGGAGGAACGAGCAGTACTTC. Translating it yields CASSSAARRNEQYF.

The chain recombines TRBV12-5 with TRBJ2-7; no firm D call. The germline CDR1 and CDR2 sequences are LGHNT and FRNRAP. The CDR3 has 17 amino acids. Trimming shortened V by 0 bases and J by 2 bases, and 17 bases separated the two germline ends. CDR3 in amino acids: CASGLVVNRGFPYEQYF. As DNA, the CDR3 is TGTGCTAGTGGTTTGGTAGTTAACCGCGGCTTCCCCTACGAGCAGTACTTC.

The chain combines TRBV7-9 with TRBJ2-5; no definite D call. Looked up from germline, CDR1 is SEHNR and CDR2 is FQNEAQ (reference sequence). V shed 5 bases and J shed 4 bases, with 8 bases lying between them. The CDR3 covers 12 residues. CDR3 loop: CASSVRGETQYF. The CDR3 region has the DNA TGTGCCAGCAGCGTGAGAGGAGAGACCCAGTACTTC. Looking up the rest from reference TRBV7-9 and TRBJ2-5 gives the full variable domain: DTGVSQNPRHKITKRGQNVTFRCDPISEHNRLYWYRQTLGQGPEFLTYFQNEAQLEKSRLLSDRFSAERPKGSFSTLEIQRTEQGDSAMYLCASSVRGETQYFGPGTRLLVL.

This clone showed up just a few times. The CDR3 here is CASSIYRDRTYGYTF. CDR3 sequence (DNA): TGTGCCAGTAGTATCTACCGGGACAGGACATATGGCTACACCTTC. The gene calls are TRBV19 and TRBJ1-2; TRBD1 aligns across 8 bases. CDR3 length: 15 amino acids. The trim removed 3 bases at V and 5 bases at J, leaving 8 bases unmatched. Germline V gene data show CDR1 as LNHDA and CDR2 as SQIVND (reference sequence).

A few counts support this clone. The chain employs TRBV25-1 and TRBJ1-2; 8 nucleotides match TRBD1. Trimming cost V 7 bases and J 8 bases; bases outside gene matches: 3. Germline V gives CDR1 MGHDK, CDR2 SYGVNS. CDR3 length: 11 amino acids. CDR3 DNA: TGTGCCAGCACTACAGGGGGGGGCTACACCTTC. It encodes CASTTGGGYTF.

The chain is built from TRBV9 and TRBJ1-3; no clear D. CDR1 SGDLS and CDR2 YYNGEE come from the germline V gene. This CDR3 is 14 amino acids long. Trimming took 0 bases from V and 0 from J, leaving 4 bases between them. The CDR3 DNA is TGTGCCAGCAGCGTAGGGCACTCTGGAAACACCATATATTTT. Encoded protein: CASSVGHSGNTIYF.

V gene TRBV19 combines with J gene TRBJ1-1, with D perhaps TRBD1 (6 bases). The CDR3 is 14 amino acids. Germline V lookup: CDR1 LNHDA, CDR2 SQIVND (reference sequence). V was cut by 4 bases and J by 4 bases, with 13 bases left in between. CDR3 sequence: CASSTNRERTEAFF. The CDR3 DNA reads TGTGCCAGTAGTACCAACAGGGAACGCACTGAAGCTTTCTTT.

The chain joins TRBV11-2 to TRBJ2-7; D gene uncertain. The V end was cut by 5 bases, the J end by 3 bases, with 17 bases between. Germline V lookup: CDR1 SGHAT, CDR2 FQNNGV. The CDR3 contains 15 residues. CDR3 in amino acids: CASSKGERTYYEQYF. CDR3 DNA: TGTGCCAGCAGCAAAGGAGAAAGGACCTACTACGAGCAGTACTTC.

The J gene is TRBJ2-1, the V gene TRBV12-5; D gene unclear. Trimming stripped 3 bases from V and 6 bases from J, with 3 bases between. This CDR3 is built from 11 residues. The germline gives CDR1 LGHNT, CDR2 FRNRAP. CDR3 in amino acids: CASGFLNEQFF. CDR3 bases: TGTGCTAGTGGTTTCCTCAATGAGCAGTTCTTC.

This CDR3 is CASSPREVSYNEQFF. Written as DNA, the CDR3 is TGTGCCAGCAGCCCGCGGGAGGTTTCCTACAATGAGCAGTTCTTC. This sequence joins TRBV5-4 and TRBJ2-1; 8 bases are a match to TRBD2. The CDR3 is 15 residues long. Losses at the gene ends were 4 bases for V and 1 base for J; bases not matched to a gene: 4. From germline, CDR1 is SGHNT and CDR2 YYREEE (reference sequence).

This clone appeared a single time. CDR3 loop: CAWDYGTAYGYTF. CDR3 nucleotides: TGTGCCTGGGATTACGGGACAGCTTATGGCTACACCTTC. V gene TRBV30 combines with J gene TRBJ1-2, with 7 nucleotides matching TRBD1. This CDR3 has 13 amino acids. V was pared by 5 bases and J by 5 bases, with 8 bases of the junction left unmatched. Germline V gene data show CDR1 as GTSNPN and CDR2 as SVGIG (reference sequence).

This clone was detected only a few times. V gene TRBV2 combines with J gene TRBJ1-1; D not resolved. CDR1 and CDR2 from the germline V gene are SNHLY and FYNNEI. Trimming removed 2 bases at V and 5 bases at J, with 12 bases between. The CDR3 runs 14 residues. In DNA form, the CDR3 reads TGTGCCAGCAGTGAAATTGGCCCGGGGACTGAAGCTTTCTTT. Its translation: CASSEIGPGTEAFF.

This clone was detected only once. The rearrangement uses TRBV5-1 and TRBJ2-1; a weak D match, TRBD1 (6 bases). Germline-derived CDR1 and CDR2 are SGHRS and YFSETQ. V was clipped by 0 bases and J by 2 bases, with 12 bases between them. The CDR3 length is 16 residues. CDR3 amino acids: CASSLARGQTYNEQFF. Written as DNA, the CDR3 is TGCGCCAGCAGCTTGGCCAGGGGTCAGACCTACAATGAGCAGTTCTTC.

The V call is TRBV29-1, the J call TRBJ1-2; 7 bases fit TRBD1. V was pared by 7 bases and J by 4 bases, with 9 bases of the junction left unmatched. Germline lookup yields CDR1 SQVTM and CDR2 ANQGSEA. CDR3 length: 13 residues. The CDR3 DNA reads TGCAGCGGCGGACAGGCGGGCGTCTATGGCTACACCTTC. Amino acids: CSGGQAGVYGYTF. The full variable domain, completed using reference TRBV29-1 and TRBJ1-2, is SAVISQKPSRDICQRGTSLTIQCQVDSQVTMMFWYRQQPGQSLTLIATANQGSEATYESGFVIDKFPISRPNLTFSTLTVSNMSPEDSSIYLCSGGQAGVYGYTFGSGTRLTVV.

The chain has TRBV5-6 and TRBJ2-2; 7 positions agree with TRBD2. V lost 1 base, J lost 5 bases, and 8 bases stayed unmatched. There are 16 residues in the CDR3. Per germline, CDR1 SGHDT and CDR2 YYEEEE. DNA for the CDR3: TGTGCCAGCAGCTTGAATGGCGGGAGTGGGACCGGGGAGCTGTTTTTT. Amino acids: CASSLNGGSGTGELFF.